This TCR beta chain was sequenced in a study of T cell responses to AZD1222 COVID-19 vaccine. Profiled with immunoSEQ multiplex PCR; TCRdb holds only in-frame clones, not every one. The sample comprises some 97,000 clones, 85% to 90% of which are singletons, and less than 3.5% rests with the top ten. Of note for this clone: Antigen: not known.

Germline values: CDR1 LGHNA, CDR2 YNFKEQ. The CDR3 length is 17 residues. V dropped 0 bases and J dropped 2; count of bases not matched to a gene: 5. Regarding the study as a whole: No day 14 peak samples; only post-peak repertoires were characterized.

V is TRBV4-2 and J is TRBJ2-1, with TRBD2 identical over 9 bases. Sequenced material: peripheral blood, taken on day 0 of AZD1222 vaccination. The TCR originated in an adult in good health. CDR3 amino acids: CASSQDLSGGTYNEQFF. The CDR3 DNA sequence: TGTGCCAGCAGCCAAGACTTGAGCGGGGGGACCTACAATGAGCAGTTCTTC.